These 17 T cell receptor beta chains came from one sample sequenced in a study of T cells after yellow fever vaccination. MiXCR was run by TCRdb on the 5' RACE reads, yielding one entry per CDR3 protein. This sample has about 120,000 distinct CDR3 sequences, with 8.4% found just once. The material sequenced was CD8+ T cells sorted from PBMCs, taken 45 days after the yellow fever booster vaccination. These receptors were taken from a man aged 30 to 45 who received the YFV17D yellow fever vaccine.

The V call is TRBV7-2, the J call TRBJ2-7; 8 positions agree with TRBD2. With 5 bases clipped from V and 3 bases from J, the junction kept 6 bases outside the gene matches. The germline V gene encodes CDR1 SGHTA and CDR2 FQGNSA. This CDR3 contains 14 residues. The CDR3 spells CASSPSGGYYEQYF. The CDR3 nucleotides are TGTGCCAGCAGCCCCAGCGGGGGTTACTACGAGCAGTACTTC.

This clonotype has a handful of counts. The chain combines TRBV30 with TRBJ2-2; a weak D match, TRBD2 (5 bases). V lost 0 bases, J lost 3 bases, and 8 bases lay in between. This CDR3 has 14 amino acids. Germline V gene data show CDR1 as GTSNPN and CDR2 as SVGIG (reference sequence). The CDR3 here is CAWSVLRDTGELFF. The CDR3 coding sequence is TGTGCCTGGAGTGTTTTGCGGGACACCGGGGAGCTGTTTTTT.

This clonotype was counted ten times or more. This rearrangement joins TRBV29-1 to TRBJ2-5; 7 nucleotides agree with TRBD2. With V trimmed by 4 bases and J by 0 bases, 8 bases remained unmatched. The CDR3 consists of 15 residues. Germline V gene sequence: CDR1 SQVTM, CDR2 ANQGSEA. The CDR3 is CSVGLAELYQETQYF. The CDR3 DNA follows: TGCAGCGTTGGTCTAGCGGAACTGTACCAAGAGACCCAGTACTTC.

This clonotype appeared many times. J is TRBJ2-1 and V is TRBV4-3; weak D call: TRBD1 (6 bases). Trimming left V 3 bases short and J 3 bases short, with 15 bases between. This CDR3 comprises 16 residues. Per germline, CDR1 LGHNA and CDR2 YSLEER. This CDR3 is CASSHHHEDSYNEQFF. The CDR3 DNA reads TGCGCCAGCAGCCACCATCACGAGGACAGCTACAATGAGCAGTTCTTC.

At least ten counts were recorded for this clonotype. The CDR3 protein is CASSWTVSSLGEKLFF. CDR3 in DNA: TGTGCCAGCAGTTGGACGGTGTCGTCTCTTGGGGAAAAACTGTTTTTT. The genes are TRBV12-3 or TRBV12-4 and TRBJ1-4; no clear D gene. The V end was cut by 4 bases, the J end by 8 bases, with 20 bases between. The CDR3 runs to 16 residues.

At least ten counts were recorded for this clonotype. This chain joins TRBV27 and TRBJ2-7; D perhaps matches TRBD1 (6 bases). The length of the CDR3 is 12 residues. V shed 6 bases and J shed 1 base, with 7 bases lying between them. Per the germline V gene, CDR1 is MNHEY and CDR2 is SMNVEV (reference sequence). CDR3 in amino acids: CASSTGSYEQYF. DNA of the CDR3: TGTGCCAGCAGCACAGGGTCCTACGAGCAGTACTTC.

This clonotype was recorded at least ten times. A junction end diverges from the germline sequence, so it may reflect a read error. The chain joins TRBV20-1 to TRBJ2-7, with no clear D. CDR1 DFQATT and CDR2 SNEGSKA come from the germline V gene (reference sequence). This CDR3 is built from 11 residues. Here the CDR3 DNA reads TGCAGTGCCAGAGTAATCTACGAGCAGTACTTC. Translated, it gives CSARVIYEQYF.

The CDR3 region has the DNA TGTGCCACCGGACAGGGGGGCTTCGTAGAGCAGTACTTC. This codes for CATGQGGFVEQYF. The chain links TRBV19 to TRBJ2-7; TRBD1 matches at 10 bases. The CDR3 runs to 13 residues. Germline loops: CDR1 LNHDA, CDR2 SQIVND (reference sequence). V gave up 10 bases and J gave up 7 bases; unmatched junction bases: 10.

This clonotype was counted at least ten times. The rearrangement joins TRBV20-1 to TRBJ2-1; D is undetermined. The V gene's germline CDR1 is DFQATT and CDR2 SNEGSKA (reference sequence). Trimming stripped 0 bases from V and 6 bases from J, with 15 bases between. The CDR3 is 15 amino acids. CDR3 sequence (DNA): TGCAGTGCTAGAGATTTCCTTAGGGAAGGCAATGAGCAGTTCTTC. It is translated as CSARDFLREGNEQFF.

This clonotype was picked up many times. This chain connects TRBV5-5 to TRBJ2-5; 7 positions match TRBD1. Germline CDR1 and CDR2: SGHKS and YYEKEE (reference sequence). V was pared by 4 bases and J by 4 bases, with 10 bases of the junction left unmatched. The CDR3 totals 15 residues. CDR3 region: CASSRGLTGLETQYF. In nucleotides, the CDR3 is TGTGCCAGCAGCCGCGGCCTGACAGGGTTAGAGACCCAGTACTTC.

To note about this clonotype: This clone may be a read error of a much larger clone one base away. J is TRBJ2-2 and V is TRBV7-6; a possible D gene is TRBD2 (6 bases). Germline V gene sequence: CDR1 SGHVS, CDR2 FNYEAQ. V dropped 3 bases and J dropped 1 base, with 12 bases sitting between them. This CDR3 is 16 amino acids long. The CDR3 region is CASSLLGGVNTGELFF. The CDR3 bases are TGTGCCAGCAGCTTGCTTGGCGGGGTGAACACCGGGGAGCTGTTTTTT. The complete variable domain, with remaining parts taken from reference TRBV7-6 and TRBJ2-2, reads GAGVSQSPRYKVTKRGQDVALRCDPISGHVSLYWYRQALGQGPEFLTYFNYEAQQDKSGLPNDRFSAERPEGSISTLTIQRTEQRDSAMYRCASSLLGGVNTGELFFGEGSRLTVL.

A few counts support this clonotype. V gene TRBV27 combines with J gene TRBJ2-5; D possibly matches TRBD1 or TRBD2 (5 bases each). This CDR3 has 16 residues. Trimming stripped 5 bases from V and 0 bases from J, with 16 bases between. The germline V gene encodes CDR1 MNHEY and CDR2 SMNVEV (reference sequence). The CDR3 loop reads CASSSIRDDNQETQYF. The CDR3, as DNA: TGTGCCAGCAGTAGTATCCGGGACGACAACCAAGAGACCCAGTACTTC.

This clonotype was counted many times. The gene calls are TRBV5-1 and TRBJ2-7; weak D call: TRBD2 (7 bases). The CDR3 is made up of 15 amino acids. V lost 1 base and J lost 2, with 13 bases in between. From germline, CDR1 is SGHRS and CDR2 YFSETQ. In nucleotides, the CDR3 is TGCGCCAGCAGCTTGCAGCGGGACACCCCCTACGAGCAGTACTTC. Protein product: CASSLQRDTPYEQYF. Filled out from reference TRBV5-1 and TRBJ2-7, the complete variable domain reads KAGVTQTPRYLIKTRGQQVTLSCSPISGHRSVSWYQQTPGQGLQFLFEYFSETQRNKGNFPGRFSGRQFSNSRSEMNVSTLELGDSALYLCASSLQRDTPYEQYFGPGTRLTVT.

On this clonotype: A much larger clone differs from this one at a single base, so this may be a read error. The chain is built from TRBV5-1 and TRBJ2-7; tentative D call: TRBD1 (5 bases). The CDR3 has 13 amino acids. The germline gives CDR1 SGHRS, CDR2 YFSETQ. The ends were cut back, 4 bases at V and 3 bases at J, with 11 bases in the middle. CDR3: CASSIDSYYEQYF. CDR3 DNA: TGCGCCAGCAGCATCGACAGTTACTACGAGCAGTACTTC.

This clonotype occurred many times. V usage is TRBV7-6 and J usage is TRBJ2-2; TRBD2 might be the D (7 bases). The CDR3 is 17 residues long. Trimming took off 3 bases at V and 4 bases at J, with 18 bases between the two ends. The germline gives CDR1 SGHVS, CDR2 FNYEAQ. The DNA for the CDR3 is TGTGCCAGCAGCTTCGCAACGGGGGAGGGGGTCACCGGGGAGCTGTTTTTT. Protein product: CASSFATGEGVTGELFF.

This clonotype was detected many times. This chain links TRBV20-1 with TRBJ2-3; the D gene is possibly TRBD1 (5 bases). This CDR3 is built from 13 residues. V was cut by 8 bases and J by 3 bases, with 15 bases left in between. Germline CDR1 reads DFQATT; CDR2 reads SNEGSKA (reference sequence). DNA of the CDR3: TGCAGTCCTCTCGACAGTACAACAGATACGCAGTATTTT. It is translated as CSPLDSTTDTQYF.

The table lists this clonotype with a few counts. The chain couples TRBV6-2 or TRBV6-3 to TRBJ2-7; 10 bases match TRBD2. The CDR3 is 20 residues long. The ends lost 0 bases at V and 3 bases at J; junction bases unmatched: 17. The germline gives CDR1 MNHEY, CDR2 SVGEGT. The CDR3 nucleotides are TGTGCCAGCAGTTACTCGATAGCTAAGCTAGCGGGAGAGAAGCACTACGAGCAGTACTTC. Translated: CASSYSIAKLAGEKHYEQYF.